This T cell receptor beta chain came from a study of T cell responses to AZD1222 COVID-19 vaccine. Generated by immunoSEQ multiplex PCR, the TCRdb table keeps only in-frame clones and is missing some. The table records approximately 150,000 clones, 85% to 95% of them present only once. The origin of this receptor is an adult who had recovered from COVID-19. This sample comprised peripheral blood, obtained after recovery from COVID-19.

CDR3 protein: CASSSGGLKLYEQYF. CDR3 sequence (DNA): TGTGCCAGCAGTTCCGGCGGGCTTAAACTTTACGAGCAGTACTTC. The chain employs TRBV27 and TRBJ2-7, with D maybe TRBD2 (5 bases). Trimming cost V 4 bases and J 4 bases, with 17 bases left between them. This CDR3 is built from 15 residues. Germline assignment: CDR1 MNHEY and CDR2 SMNVEV (reference sequence).